Listed below are T cell receptor beta chains from one sample, sequenced in a study of PD-1 blockade in classical Hodgkin lymphoma. Some clones are missing from TCRdb's copy, which holds only in-frame ones; the method was immunoSEQ multiplex PCR. The sample has 25,000 to 30,000 clones; 70% are singletons. This sample comprised peripheral blood mononuclear cells (PBMCs), obtained before the second cycle of nivolumab. The receptors were sampled from a human donor with classical Hodgkin lymphoma. The CDR3 runs from the conserved cysteine through the conserved F or W. Fields, in order: V gene, D gene, J gene, clone size, CDR3 protein, CDR3 DNA. The D gene is left open where the match is weak. The size of a clone is reported for some rows only, either as once, few or many, or as a class for expanded clones.

TRBV28	TRBD1	TRBJ1-3	.	CASSSTGVASGNTIYF	TGTGCCAGCAGTTCGACAGGGGTAGCCTCTGGAAACACCATATATTTT
TRBV27	TRBD1	TRBJ1-1	.	CASSHRGVANTEAFF	TGTGCCAGCTCCCACAGGGGAGTGGCGAACACTGAAGCTTTCTTT
TRBV6-5	.	TRBJ1-1	.	CASSYTAPVGGTEAFF	TGTGCCAGCAGCTACACGGCTCCGGTCGGTGGCACTGAAGCTTTCTTT
TRBV7-6	TRBD2	TRBJ2-1	.	CASSLTSGVSYNEQFF	TGTGCCAGCAGCCTAACTAGCGGCGTCTCCTACAATGAGCAGTTCTTC
TRBV6-5	.	TRBJ1-1	once	CASSYSGEAFF	TGTGCCAGCAGTTACTCGGGTGAAGCTTTCTTT
TRBV7-2	.	TRBJ1-3	.	CASSLVSGTRNTIYF	TGTGCCAGCAGCTTAGTTTCAGGGACCAGAAACACCATATATTTT
TRBV7-2	TRBD2	TRBJ2-7	once	CASSLLGLAGVYEQYF	TGTGCCAGCAGCTTACTGGGACTAGCGGGGGTCTACGAGCAGTACTTC
TRBV18	.	TRBJ2-4	.	CASSPLREPGLGNIQYF	TGTGCCAGCTCACCATTGAGGGAACCGGGACTCGGAAACATTCAGTACTTC
TRBV5-4	.	TRBJ1-3	many	CASSLGSSSSGNTIYF	TGTGCCAGCAGCCTGGGGTCATCGAGCTCTGGAAACACCATATATTTT
TRBV6-6	TRBD1	TRBJ2-7	.	CASSYAITTGGEQYF	TGTGCCAGCAGTTACGCGATCACGACAGGGGGCGAGCAGTACTTC
TRBV6-5	.	TRBJ1-5	.	CASSRNRLGGQPQHF	TGTGCCAGCAGCAGGAATAGGTTGGGAGGTCAGCCCCAGCATTTT
TRBV15	TRBD1	TRBJ2-6	.	CATSRDRPRQGSGANVLTF	TGTGCCACCAGCAGAGATCGGCCCCGACAGGGCTCTGGGGCCAACGTCCTGACTTTC
TRBV7-2	TRBD1	TRBJ2-3	.	CASSQRRTGGTDTQYF	TGTGCCAGCAGTCAGCGGCGGACAGGGGGCACAGATACGCAGTATTTT
TRBV6-5	.	TRBJ1-5	.	CASSGRIWAPQHF	TGTGCCAGCAGTGGCCGAATATGGGCGCCCCAGCATTTT
TRBV15	.	TRBJ1-6	.	CATSRDFVWSSPLHF	TGTGCCACCAGCAGAGATTTCGTCTGGAGTTCACCCCTCCACTTT
TRBV18	TRBD2	TRBJ2-1	few	CASSIQGLAGYNEQFF	TGTGCCAGCTCGATACAGGGACTAGCGGGCTACAATGAGCAGTTCTTC
TRBV19	.	TRBJ1-1	few	CASSVLLGTQNTEAFF	TGTGCCAGTAGTGTCCTACTGGGGACACAGAACACTGAAGCTTTCTTT
TRBV28	.	TRBJ1-5	.	CASSGAGVFQPQHF	TGTGCCTCCAGCGGTGCGGGGGTTTTTCAGCCCCAGCATTTT
TRBV5-4	TRBD1	TRBJ2-6	.	CASSRTGQGISGANVLTF	TGTGCCAGCAGCCGAACGGGACAGGGGATCTCTGGGGCCAACGTCCTGACTTTC
TRBV25-1	.	TRBJ2-1	.	CASSERDSLEQFF	TGTGCCAGCAGTGAGCGGGACAGCCTTGAGCAGTTCTTC
TRBV27	.	TRBJ1-4	.	CASRFSGGREKLFF	TGTGCCAGCAGGTTCTCGGGGGGGAGAGAAAAACTGTTTTTT
TRBV14	.	TRBJ1-4	.	CASSQVSGTNEKLFF	TGTGCCAGCAGCCAAGTAAGCGGGACTAATGAAAAACTGTTTTTT
TRBV5-3	.	TRBJ1-6	.	CARSFPPEGHNSPLHF	TGTGCCAGAAGCTTTCCTCCGGAGGGGCATAATTCACCCCTCCACTTT
TRBV7-2	.	TRBJ2-3	.	CASSPGEVFTPQYF	TGTGCCAGCAGCCCGGGGGAGGTTTTCACTCCCCAGTATTTT
TRBV6-6	.	TRBJ1-4	.	CASSYSSNNEKLFF	TGTGCCAGCAGTTACTCTTCTAATAATGAAAAACTGTTTTTT
TRBV4-1	TRBD2	TRBJ2-3	.	CASSLSGGALGTDTQYF	TGCGCCAGCAGCCTTAGCGGGGGGGCGCTTGGGACAGATACGCAGTATTTT
TRBV6-6	.	TRBJ1-1	.	CASSLDRNTEAFF	TGTGCCAGCAGCCTCGACAGGAACACTGAAGCTTTCTTT